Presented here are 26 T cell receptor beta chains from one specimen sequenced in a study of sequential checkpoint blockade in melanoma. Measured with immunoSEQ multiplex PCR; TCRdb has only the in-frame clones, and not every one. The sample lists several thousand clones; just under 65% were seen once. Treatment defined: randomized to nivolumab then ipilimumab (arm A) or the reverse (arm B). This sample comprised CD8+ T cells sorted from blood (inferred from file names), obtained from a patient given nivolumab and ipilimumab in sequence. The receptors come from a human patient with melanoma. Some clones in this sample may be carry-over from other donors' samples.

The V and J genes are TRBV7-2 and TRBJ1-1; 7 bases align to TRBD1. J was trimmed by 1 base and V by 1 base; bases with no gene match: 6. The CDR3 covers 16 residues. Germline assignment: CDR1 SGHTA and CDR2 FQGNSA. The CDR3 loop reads CASSLGTGRPNTEAFF. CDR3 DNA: TGTGCCAGCAGCTTAGGGACAGGTCGTCCGAACACTGAAGCTTTCTTT. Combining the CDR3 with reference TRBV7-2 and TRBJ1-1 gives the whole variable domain GAGVSQSPSNKVTEKGKDVELRCDPISGHTALYWYRQSLGQGLEFLIYFQGNSAPDKSGLPSDRFSAERTGGSVSTLTIQRTQQEDSAVYLCASSLGTGRPNTEAFFGQGTRLTVV.

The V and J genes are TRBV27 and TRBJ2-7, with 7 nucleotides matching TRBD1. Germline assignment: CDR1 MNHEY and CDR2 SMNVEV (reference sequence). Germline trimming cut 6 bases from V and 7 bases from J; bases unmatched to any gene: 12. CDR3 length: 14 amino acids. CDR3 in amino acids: CASRAGTASREQYF. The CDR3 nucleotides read TGTGCCAGCAGGGCCGGGACAGCCTCAAGGGAGCAGTACTTC.

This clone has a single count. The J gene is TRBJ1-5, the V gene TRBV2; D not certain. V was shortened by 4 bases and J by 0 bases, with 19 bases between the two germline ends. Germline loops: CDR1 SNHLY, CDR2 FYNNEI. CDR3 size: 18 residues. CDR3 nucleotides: TGTGCCAGCAGTGTAAGTTGGATCGCGGCCCATAGCAATCAGCCCCAGCATTTT. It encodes CASSVSWIAAHSNQPQHF.

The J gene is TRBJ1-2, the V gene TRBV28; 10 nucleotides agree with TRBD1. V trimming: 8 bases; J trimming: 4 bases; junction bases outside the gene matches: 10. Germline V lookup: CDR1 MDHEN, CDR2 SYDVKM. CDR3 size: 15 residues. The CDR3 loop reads CASGTGDHYSYGYTF. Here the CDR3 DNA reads TGTGCCAGCGGGACAGGGGACCATTATAGCTATGGCTACACCTTC.

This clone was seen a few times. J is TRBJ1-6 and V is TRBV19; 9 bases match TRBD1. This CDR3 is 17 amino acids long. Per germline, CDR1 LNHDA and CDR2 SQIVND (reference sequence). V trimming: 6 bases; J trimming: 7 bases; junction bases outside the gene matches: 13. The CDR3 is CASSQRGDRVDNSPLHF. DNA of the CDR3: TGTGCCAGTAGCCAAAGGGGGGACAGGGTGGACAATTCACCCCTCCACTTT.

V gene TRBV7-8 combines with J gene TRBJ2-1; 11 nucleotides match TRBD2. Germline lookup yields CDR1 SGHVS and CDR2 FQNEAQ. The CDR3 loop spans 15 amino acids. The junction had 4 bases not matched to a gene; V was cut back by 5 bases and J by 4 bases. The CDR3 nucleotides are TGTGCCAGCAGCGCCCCTAGCGGGGGGTACAATGAGCAGTTCTTC. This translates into CASSAPSGGYNEQFF.

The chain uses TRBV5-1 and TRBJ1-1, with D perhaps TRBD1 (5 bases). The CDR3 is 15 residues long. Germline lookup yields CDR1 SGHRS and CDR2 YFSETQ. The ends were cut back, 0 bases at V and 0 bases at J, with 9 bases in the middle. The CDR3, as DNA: TGCGCCAGCAGCTTGGATGACAGCATGAACACTGAAGCTTTCTTT. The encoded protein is CASSLDDSMNTEAFF.

CDR3 in amino acids: CASSSQDRARLEEEKLFF. DNA for the CDR3: TGTGCCAGCTCATCCCAGGACAGGGCGCGCCTAGAGGAGGAAAAACTGTTTTTT. The V and J genes are TRBV18 and TRBJ1-4; 8 nucleotides line up with TRBD1. In germline, CDR1 is KGHSH, CDR2 LQKENI. The CDR3 sequence is 18 residues long. With 5 bases clipped from V and 8 bases from J, the junction kept 19 bases outside the gene matches.

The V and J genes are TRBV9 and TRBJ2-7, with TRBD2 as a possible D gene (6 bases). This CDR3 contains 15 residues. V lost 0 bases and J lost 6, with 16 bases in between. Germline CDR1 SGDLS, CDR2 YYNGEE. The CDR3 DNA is TGTGCCAGCAGCGTAGGGGTCGGAGGGGCTATCGAGCAGTACTTC. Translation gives CASSVGVGGAIEQYF.

The CDR3 reads CASSLARHLPSYGYTF. CDR3 in DNA: TGTGCCAGCAGCTTAGCGCGGCACCTTCCCAGCTATGGCTACACCTTC. The chain has TRBV7-8 and TRBJ1-2; unclear D gene. Germline CDR1 is SGHVS and CDR2 is FQNEAQ. Trimming shortened V by 0 bases and J by 4 bases, and 15 bases separated the two germline ends. CDR3 length: 16 residues.

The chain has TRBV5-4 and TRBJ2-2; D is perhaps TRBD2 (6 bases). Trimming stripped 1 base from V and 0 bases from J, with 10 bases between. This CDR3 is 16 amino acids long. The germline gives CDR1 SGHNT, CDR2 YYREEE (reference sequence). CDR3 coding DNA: TGTGCCAGCAGCTTGTGGGGGGTAACGAACACCGGGGAGCTGTTTTTT. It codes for CASSLWGVTNTGELFF.

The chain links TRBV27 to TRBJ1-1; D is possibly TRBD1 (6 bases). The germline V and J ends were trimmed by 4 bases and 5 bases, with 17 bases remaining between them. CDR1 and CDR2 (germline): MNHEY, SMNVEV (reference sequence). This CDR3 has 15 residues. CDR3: CASSYARGAGTEAFF. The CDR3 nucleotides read TGTGCCAGCAGTTACGCCAGGGGCGCGGGTACTGAAGCTTTCTTT.

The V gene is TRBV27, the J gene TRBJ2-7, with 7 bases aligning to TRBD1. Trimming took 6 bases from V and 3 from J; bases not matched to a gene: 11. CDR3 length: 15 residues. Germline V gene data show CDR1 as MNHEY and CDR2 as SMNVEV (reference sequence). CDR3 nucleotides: TGTGCCAGCAGAACCCCAGGGGGTCCAGGCTACGAGCAGTACTTC. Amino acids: CASRTPGGPGYEQYF.

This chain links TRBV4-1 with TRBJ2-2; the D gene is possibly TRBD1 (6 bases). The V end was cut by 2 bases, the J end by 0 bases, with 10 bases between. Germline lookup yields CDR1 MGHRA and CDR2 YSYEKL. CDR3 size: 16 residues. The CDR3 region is CASSQKDSPNTGELFF. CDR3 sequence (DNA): TGCGCCAGCAGCCAAAAGGACAGTCCGAACACCGGGGAGCTGTTTTTT.

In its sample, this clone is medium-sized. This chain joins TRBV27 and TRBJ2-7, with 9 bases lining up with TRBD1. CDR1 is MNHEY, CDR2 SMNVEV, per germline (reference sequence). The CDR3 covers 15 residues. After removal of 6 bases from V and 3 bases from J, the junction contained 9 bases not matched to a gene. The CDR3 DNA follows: TGTGCCAGCAGGCTCACCGGGACAGGGTACTACGAGCAGTACTTC. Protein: CASRLTGTGYYEQYF.

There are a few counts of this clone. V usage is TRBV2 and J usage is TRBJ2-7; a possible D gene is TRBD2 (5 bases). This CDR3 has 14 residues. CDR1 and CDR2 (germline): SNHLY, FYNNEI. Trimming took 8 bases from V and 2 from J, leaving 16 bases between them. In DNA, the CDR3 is TGTGCCAGCGACGCCCCCGGGGTCCCCTACGAGCAGTACTTC. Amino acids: CASDAPGVPYEQYF.

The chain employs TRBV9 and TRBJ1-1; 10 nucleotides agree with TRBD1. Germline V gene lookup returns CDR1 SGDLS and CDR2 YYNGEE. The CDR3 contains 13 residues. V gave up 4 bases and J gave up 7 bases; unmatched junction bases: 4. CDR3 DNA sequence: TGTGCCAGCAGCCCCGGGACAGGGGATGAAGCTTTCTTT. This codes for CASSPGTGDEAFF.

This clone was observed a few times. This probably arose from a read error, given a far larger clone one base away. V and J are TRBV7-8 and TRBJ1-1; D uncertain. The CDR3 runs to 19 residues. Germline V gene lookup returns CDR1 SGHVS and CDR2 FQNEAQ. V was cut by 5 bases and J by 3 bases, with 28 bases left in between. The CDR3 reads CASSPVAGRAPDTHTEAFF. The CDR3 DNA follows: TGTGCCAGCAGCCCCGTAGCGGGTCGGGCCCCAGATACGCACACTGAAGCTTTCTTT.

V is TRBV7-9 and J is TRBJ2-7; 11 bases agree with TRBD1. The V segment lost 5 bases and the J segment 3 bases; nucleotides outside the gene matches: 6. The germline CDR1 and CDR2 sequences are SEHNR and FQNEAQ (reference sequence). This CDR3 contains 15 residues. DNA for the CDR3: TGTGCCAGCAGCCCGCGGGACAGGGGGATCTACGAGCAGTACTTC. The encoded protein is CASSPRDRGIYEQYF. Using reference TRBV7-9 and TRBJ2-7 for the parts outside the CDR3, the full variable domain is DTGVSQNPRHKITKRGQNVTFRCDPISEHNRLYWYRQTLGQGPEFLTYFQNEAQLEKSRLLSDRFSAERPKGSFSTLEIQRTEQGDSAMYLCASSPRDRGIYEQYFGPGTRLTVT.

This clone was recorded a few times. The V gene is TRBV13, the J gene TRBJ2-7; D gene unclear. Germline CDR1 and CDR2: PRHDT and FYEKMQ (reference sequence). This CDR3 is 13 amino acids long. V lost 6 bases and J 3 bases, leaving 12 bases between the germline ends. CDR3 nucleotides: TGTGCCAGCAGAGGCCCGGGTCGCTACGAGCAGTACTTC. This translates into CASRGPGRYEQYF.

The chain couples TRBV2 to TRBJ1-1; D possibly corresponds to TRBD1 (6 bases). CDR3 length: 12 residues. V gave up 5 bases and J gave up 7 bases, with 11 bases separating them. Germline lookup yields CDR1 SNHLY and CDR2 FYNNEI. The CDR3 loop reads CASSYRELEAFF. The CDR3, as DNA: TGTGCCAGCAGTTACAGGGAACTTGAAGCTTTCTTT.

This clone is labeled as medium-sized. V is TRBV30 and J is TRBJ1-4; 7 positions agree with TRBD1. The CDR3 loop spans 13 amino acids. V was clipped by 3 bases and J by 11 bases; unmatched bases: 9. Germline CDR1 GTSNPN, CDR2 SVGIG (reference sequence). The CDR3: CAWRKPRGRKLFF. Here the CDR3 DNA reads TGTGCCTGGAGGAAACCTAGGGGGCGGAAACTGTTTTTT.

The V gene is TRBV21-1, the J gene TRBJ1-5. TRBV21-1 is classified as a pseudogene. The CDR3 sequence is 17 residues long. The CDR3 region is CASSTRQPIYSNQPQHF. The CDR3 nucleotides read TGTGCCAGCAGCACGCGGCAGCCAATTTATAGCAATCAGCCCCAGCATTTT.

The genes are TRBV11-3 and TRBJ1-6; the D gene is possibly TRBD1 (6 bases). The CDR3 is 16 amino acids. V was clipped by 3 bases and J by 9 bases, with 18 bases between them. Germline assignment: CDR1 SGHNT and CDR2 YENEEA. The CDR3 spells CASSLGPQGLGSPLHF. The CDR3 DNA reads TGTGCCAGCAGCTTGGGGCCACAGGGCTTGGGTTCACCCCTCCACTTT. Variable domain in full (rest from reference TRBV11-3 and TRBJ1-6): EAGVVQSPRYKIIEKKQPVAFWCNPISGHNTLYWYLQNLGQGPELLIRYENEEAVDDSQLPKDRFSAERLKGVDSTLKIQPAELGDSAVYLCASSLGPQGLGSPLHFGNGTRLTVT.

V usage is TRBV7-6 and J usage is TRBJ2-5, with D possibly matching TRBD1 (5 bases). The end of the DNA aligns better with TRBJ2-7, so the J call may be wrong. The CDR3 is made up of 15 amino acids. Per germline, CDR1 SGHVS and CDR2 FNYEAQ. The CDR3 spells CASSLEQQAPYEQYF. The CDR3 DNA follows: TGTGCCAGCAGCTTAGAGCAACAGGCCCCCTACGAGCAGTACTTC.

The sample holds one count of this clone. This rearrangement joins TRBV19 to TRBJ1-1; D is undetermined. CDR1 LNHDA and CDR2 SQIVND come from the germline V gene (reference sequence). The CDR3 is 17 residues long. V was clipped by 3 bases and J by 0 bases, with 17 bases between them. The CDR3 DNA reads TGTGCCAGTAGTATGAGTCTGGGCAGCACACTGAACACTGAAGCTTTCTTT. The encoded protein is CASSMSLGSTLNTEAFF.